This T cell receptor beta chain stems from a study of T-cell reconstitution after alpha-beta-depleted transplantation in children. This clonotype showed up many times. Unique molecular identifiers were incorporated into the prepared TCRbeta library. Each CDR3 protein gets one entry after TCRdb re-called the PCR reads with MiXCR. The sample carries about 410,000 distinct CDR3 sequences, 20% recorded once. The TCR originated in a human donor who donated a stem cell graft to a child with acute myeloid leukemia. The source material was PBMCs from the stem cell graft donor, sampled from the stem cell graft.

In nucleotides, the CDR3 is TGTGCCAGCAGTGAATTGGGCGGGAGAGCCACAGATACGCAGTATTTT. Amino acids: CASSELGGRATDTQYF. The chain has TRBV2 and TRBJ2-3; 7 nucleotides line up with TRBD2. CDR1 SNHLY and CDR2 FYNNEI come from the germline V gene. With V trimmed by 2 bases and J by 2 bases, 7 bases remained unmatched. The CDR3 runs 16 residues. The full variable domain, in which reference TRBV2 and TRBJ2-3 provide the parts outside the CDR3, is EPEVTQTPSHQVTQMGQEVILRCVPISNHLYFYWYRQILGQKVEFLVSFYNNEISEKSEIFDDQFSVERPDGSNFTLKIRSTKLEDSAMYFCASSELGGRATDTQYFGPGTRLTVL.